This T cell receptor (beta chain) was identified in a study of blood T cell repertoires in COVID-19 (dated by TCRdb to about 2020). Context from the whole study: Collaborator samples came from the United States, Italy and Spain and covered acute and convalescent phases of COVID-19. The material from the prospective study consisted of cDNA or gDNA derived from T cells, B-cell-depleted T cells, or PBMCs. The repertoires were released in a freely available public database intended as a resource for research on the immune response to SARS-CoV-2. The sample metadata nearly always contained a de-identified subject ID, COVID-19 status, age in years and sex. Samples were obtained from the ongoing ImmuneRACE study (first 160 participants) and from roughly 1,300 subjects provided by 6 global collaborators. Where HLA class I and class II types were available, the types were taken from metadata supplied by the sample provider, not from assay-based typing. Subjects who had been exposed to COVID-19, were actively infected with it, or had recovered from it provided the deeply sampled blood TCRbeta repertoires that made up the dataset. The study at large found these results: How much clinical and demographic metadata was included differed by source and by participant, and the metadata was provided uncurated.

The germline V gene (reference sequence) sets CDR1 to LNHNV and CDR2 to YYDKDF. There are 16 amino acids in the CDR3, from cysteine to phenylalanine inclusive. The read is trimmed to its CDR3 DNA, 48 bases read in frame from base 1. V loses 0 bases at its end and J loses 4 bases; junction bases beyond the gene matches: 4. Collaborating institutions collected whole blood in K2EDTA tubes following their own protocols. For TCRbeta analysis, collaborators shipped samples in one of three forms: frozen whole blood, isolated PBMCs, or DNA extracted from either of those sample types. Turning to this clone: Its specific antigen is unknown. There are no base qualities to consult, and no much larger clone falls within one base.

TCRbeta CDR3 regions were amplified from genomic DNA by means of the immunoSEQ Assay, a bias-controlled multiplex PCR. As for the original processing: Within the assay, amplification of reference gene primers was used to estimate how many nucleated cells each sample contained. To quantify the absolute abundance of each unique TCRbeta CDR3 rearrangement, sequence reads were collapsed and filtered. Productive Simpson clonality was computed per sample as the square root of Simpson's diversity index over productive rearrangements. TCRdb obtained this table from immuneACCESS and retained in-frame rearrangements with V and J assigned. These tables miss some clones; where compared with another copy, unresolved V genes account for less than half of the shortfall, and the remainder is unexplained. Clone size and the V and J calls come from that table; the DNA yielded D and trimming. In this sample the table shows 250,000 to 300,000 clones, over 70% of which occur a single time. The top ten hold 5.7% of the sample.

Sequencing used peripheral blood. The rearrangement combines TRBV15 with TRBJ1-3, and TRBD1 matches 9 of the central bases. The source is a man older than 75 with acute or convalescent COVID-19. The DNA sequence follows: TGTGCCACCAGCAGAGAAACAGGGGGCTACGGAAACACCATATATTTT. Its protein product is CATSRETGGYGNTIYF. Where the CDR3 stops, the reference TRBV15 and TRBJ1-3 genes take over; the full variable domain is DAMVIQNPRYQVTQFGKPVTLSCSQTLNHNVMYWYQQKSSQAPKLLFHYYDKDFNNEADTPDNFQSRRPNTSFCFLDIRSPGLGDTAMYLCATSRETGGYGNTIYFGEGSWLTVV.